The 9 T cell receptor beta chains below come from one sample, sequenced in a study of cytomegalovirus exposure and HLA in healthy donors. TCRdb's table, derived via immunoSEQ multiplex PCR, lists solely in-frame clones and lacks some. The sample records roughly 120,000 clones, over 75% being singletons. The sample comprised PBMCs. These receptors came from a woman aged 25 to 39 in good health and CMV-seropositive.

J is TRBJ2-7 and V is TRBV6-5; tentatively, D is TRBD2 (5 bases). Germline CDR1 and CDR2: MNHEY and SVGAGI. Trimming shortened V by 6 bases and J by 6 bases, and 12 bases separated the two germline ends. This CDR3 is 12 amino acids long. CDR3 bases: TGTGCCAGCAGCCGAACTAGGAGCGAGCAGTACTTC. Residues: CASSRTRSEQYF.

The chain combines TRBV30 with TRBJ2-7; TRBD1 aligns across 9 bases. The junction had 6 bases not matched to a gene; V was cut back by 2 bases and J by 4 bases. CDR3 length: 14 residues. Germline CDR1 and CDR2: GTSNPN and SVGIG (reference sequence). This chain's CDR3 is CAWSLPDRGYEQYF. CDR3 nucleotide sequence: TGTGCCTGGAGTCTTCCCGACAGGGGGTACGAGCAGTACTTC.

The gene calls are TRBV7-2 and TRBJ2-7; D is uncertain. Between the trimmed V and J ends, which lost 4 bases and 0 bases, there was a span of 13 bases. Germline V lookup: CDR1 SGHTA, CDR2 FQGNSA. The CDR3 covers 15 residues. The CDR3 sequence: CASSSLDFYSYEQYF. DNA of the CDR3: TGTGCCAGCAGCTCCCTAGACTTCTACTCCTACGAGCAGTACTTC.

This clone was observed a single time. This chain uses TRBV5-4 with TRBJ2-2; 7 nucleotides agree with TRBD1. The CDR3 has 14 amino acids. The germline gives CDR1 SGHNT, CDR2 YYREEE (reference sequence). The J segment lost 7 bases and the V segment lost 4 bases, leaving 7 bases of the junction unmatched. Here the CDR3 DNA reads TGTGCCAGCAGCACGGACAGGCGGTTCGGGGAGCTGTTTTTT. This codes for CASSTDRRFGELFF.

V usage is TRBV6-5 and J usage is TRBJ1-2; D gene unclear. V lost 0 bases to trimming and J lost 7 bases, with 9 bases between them. The CDR3 spans 13 residues. Germline lookup yields CDR1 MNHEY and CDR2 SVGAGI. The CDR3 DNA reads as TGTGCCAGCAGTTACTCGGTCAGACTTGGCTACACCTTC. Its protein is CASSYSVRLGYTF.

The chain uses TRBV4-3 and TRBJ2-7; 8 bases map to TRBD2. J lost 7 bases, V lost 0 bases, and 8 bases had no gene match. In germline, CDR1 is LGHNA, CDR2 YSLEER. The CDR3 is 15 amino acids. DNA of the CDR3: TGCGCCAGCAGCCAAGATTTCGGGGGGGTAGGGGAGCAGTACTTC. Translation: CASSQDFGGVGEQYF.

The genes are TRBV7-9 and TRBJ2-7, with 9 bases fitting TRBD1. Trimming removed 5 bases from V and 3 bases from J; junction bases left unmatched: 14. This CDR3 is 17 amino acids long. The germline V gene has CDR1 SEHNR and CDR2 FQNEAQ (reference sequence). The CDR3 loop is CASSPTPGTGSNYEQYF. The CDR3 coding sequence is TGTGCCAGCAGCCCGACGCCGGGGACAGGGTCTAACTACGAGCAGTACTTC.

The rearrangement links TRBV5-1 to TRBJ1-1, with D possibly TRBD1 on 5 matching bases. The CDR3 consists of 13 residues. Trimming cost V 3 bases and J 5 bases, with 11 bases left between them. From germline, CDR1 is SGHRS and CDR2 YFSETQ. The CDR3 coding sequence is TGCGCCAGCAGCTCTAACCAGGGAACTGAAGCTTTCTTT. It yields the protein CASSSNQGTEAFF.

The V and J genes are TRBV15 and TRBJ2-2; 8 bases fit TRBD1. CDR1 and CDR2 from the germline V gene are LNHNV and YYDKDF (reference sequence). This CDR3 is built from 17 residues. V was clipped by 3 bases and J by 7 bases; unmatched bases: 13. The CDR3: CATSSPGGLFKGGELFF. The CDR3 nucleotides are TGTGCCACCAGCAGCCCAGGGGGCCTTTTCAAGGGCGGGGAGCTGTTTTTT.